Below, 17 T cell receptor beta chains from the same sample are listed, as sequenced in a study of OX40 agonist ivuxolimab in advanced cancers. The data were produced by immunoSEQ multiplex PCR, yet TCRdb's version contains in-frame clones alone and is incomplete. The table shows 44,000 or so clones, with 60% to 85% occurring only once. Sequenced here: CD4+ or CD8+ T cells sorted from blood, sampled in a trial of the OX40 agonist ivuxolimab. The source of these receptors is an adult with an advanced solid tumor such as melanoma, head and neck, liver or kidney cancer.

The rearrangement links TRBV4-3 to TRBJ1-2, with TRBD1 as a possible D gene (5 bases). V was cut by 0 bases and J by 4 bases, with 12 bases left in between. The V gene's germline CDR1 is LGHNA and CDR2 YSLEER. This CDR3 spans 15 amino acids. CDR3 sequence: CASSQDSGVVYGYTF. The CDR3 nucleotides are TGCGCCAGCAGCCAAGATTCGGGGGTAGTCTATGGCTACACCTTC.

The rearrangement links TRBV19 to TRBJ1-2; no clear D. The V gene's germline CDR1 is LNHDA and CDR2 SQIVND (reference sequence). Between the trimmed V and J ends, which lost 1 base and 4 bases, there was a span of 10 bases. This CDR3 is 14 amino acids long. The CDR3 here is CASSIGSISYGYTF. CDR3 bases: TGTGCCAGTAGTATAGGCAGTATCAGCTATGGCTACACCTTC.

This clone has a single count. The chain combines TRBV28 with TRBJ1-5; 7 bases agree with TRBD1. V was pared by 1 base and J by 4 bases, with 10 bases of the junction left unmatched. The V gene's germline CDR1 is MDHEN and CDR2 SYDVKM. This CDR3 spans 17 amino acids. The CDR3 DNA follows: TGTGCCAGCAGTTTATTTGAGACAGGGTGGGCTAATCAGCCCCAGCATTTT. Translated: CASSLFETGWANQPQHF. The full variable domain, rest sourced from reference TRBV28 and TRBJ1-5, is DVKVTQSSRYLVKRTGEKVFLECVQDMDHENMFWYRQDPGLGLRLIYFSYDVKMKEKGDIPEGYSVSREKKERFSLILESASTNQTSMYLCASSLFETGWANQPQHFGDGTRLSIL.

This chain uses TRBV6-1 with TRBJ1-2; a possible D gene is TRBD1 (5 bases). CDR1 and CDR2 (germline): MNHNS, SASEGT. V lost 2 bases and J lost 3, with 10 bases in between. The CDR3 runs 14 residues. The CDR3 is CASSELGTDYGYTF. CDR3 nucleotides: TGTGCCAGCAGTGAACTTGGGACGGACTATGGCTACACCTTC.

This clone was recorded a few times. The chain joins TRBV19 to TRBJ1-5; D call uncertain. The length of the CDR3 is 11 residues. The V gene lost 6 bases and the J gene lost 1 base, with 1 base spanning the gap. Germline CDR1 LNHDA, CDR2 SQIVND (reference sequence). The CDR3 DNA reads as TGTGCCAGTAGCAGCAATCAGCCCCAGCATTTT. Translation gives CASSSNQPQHF.

The chain uses TRBV7-2 and TRBJ2-1, with TRBD1 matching over 7 bases. Losses at the gene ends were 2 bases for V and 2 bases for J; bases not matched to a gene: 3. The CDR3 has 15 amino acids. CDR1 and CDR2 from the germline V gene are SGHTA and FQGNSA. Written as DNA, the CDR3 is TGTGCCAGCAGCTTAAGTAGGGGGCCCTACAATGAGCAGTTCTTC. The encoded protein is CASSLSRGPYNEQFF.

The chain combines TRBV18 with TRBJ1-1; possible D gene TRBD1, 6 bases. CDR3 length equals 15 residues. The germline V gene has CDR1 KGHSH and CDR2 LQKENI. V was trimmed by 3 bases and J by 0 bases, leaving 11 bases between them. The CDR3 here is CASSPRGHLNTEAFF. The DNA of the CDR3 is TGTGCCAGCTCACCCCGGGGACACCTGAACACTGAAGCTTTCTTT. Supplemented by reference TRBV18 and TRBJ1-1, the full variable domain reads NAGVMQNPRHLVRRRGQEARLRCSPMKGHSHVYWYRQLPEEGLKFMVYLQKENIIDESGMPKERFSAEFPKEGPSILRIQQVVRGDSAAYFCASSPRGHLNTEAFFGQGTRLTVV.

J is TRBJ2-5 and V is TRBV18, with D unclear. V was shortened by 2 bases and J by 1 base, with 8 bases between the two germline ends. The CDR3 has 14 amino acids. Germline CDR1 and CDR2: KGHSH and LQKENI. The CDR3 DNA reads TGTGCCAGCTCACCAAGGGCAGCCCAAGAGACCCAGTACTTC. Amino acids: CASSPRAAQETQYF.

V and J are TRBV10-3 and TRBJ2-5; TRBD2 matches 8 bases. Per the germline V gene, CDR1 is ENHRY and CDR2 is SYGVKD. The junction had 5 bases not matched to a gene; V was cut back by 4 bases and J by 4 bases. The CDR3 runs to 14 residues. CDR3 sequence reads: CAISAGGTGETQYF. For the CDR3, the DNA is TGTGCCATCAGTGCGGGAGGGACGGGAGAGACCCAGTACTTC.

V gene TRBV4-2 combines with J gene TRBJ2-7; D is perhaps TRBD1 or TRBD2 (5 bases each). The CDR3 contains 16 residues. Deletions cut 4 bases from V and 6 bases from J, with 22 bases between. Germline V gene sequence: CDR1 LGHNA, CDR2 YNFKEQ. Here the CDR3 reads CASSPQGVTTIGEQYF. The DNA for the CDR3 is TGTGCCAGCAGCCCCCAGGGAGTAACGACTATCGGCGAGCAGTACTTC.

V and J are TRBV6-1 and TRBJ2-1; D unresolved. Trimming stripped 5 bases from V and 4 bases from J, with 9 bases between. From germline, CDR1 is MNHNS and CDR2 SASEGT. The CDR3 extends over 13 amino acids. CDR3 region: CASSYPTYNEQFF. CDR3 bases: TGTGCCAGCAGTTATCCGACTTACAATGAGCAGTTCTTC.

The chain employs TRBV7-2 and TRBJ2-3; no reliable D call. The CDR3 sequence is 14 residues long. Germline CDR1 and CDR2: SGHTA and FQGNSA. The V end lost 3 bases, the J end lost 8 bases, and 15 bases lay between the germline ends. CDR3 in amino acids: CASSLQRTDGTQYF. In nucleotides, the CDR3 is TGTGCCAGCAGCTTGCAGCGAACAGACGGTACGCAGTATTTT. Filled out from reference TRBV7-2 and TRBJ2-3, the complete variable domain reads GAGVSQSPSNKVTEKGKDVELRCDPISGHTALYWYRQSLGQGLEFLIYFQGNSAPDKSGLPSDRFSAERTGGSVSTLTIQRTQQEDSAVYLCASSLQRTDGTQYFGPGTRLTVL.

This rearrangement joins TRBV5-1 to TRBJ2-2, with unresolved D. CDR3 length: 16 amino acids. Trimming left V 4 bases short and J 0 bases short, with 13 bases between. Germline V gene sequence: CDR1 SGHRS, CDR2 YFSETQ. CDR3: CASSQKPASNTGELFF. The CDR3 DNA is TGCGCCAGCAGCCAGAAGCCAGCCTCGAACACCGGGGAGCTGTTTTTT.

This clone was counted a single time. V gene TRBV18 combines with J gene TRBJ2-7; 7 nucleotides align to TRBD1. The CDR3 has 13 residues. Per the germline V gene, CDR1 is KGHSH and CDR2 is LQKENI. V was pared by 2 bases and J by 6 bases, with 4 bases of the junction left unmatched. CDR3 in DNA: TGTGCCAGCTCACCAGTTACAGGGGTCGAGCAGTACTTC. Translation: CASSPVTGVEQYF.

This clone has a handful of counts. The chain recombines TRBV19 with TRBJ2-1, with D possibly being TRBD2 (6 bases). Germline lookup yields CDR1 LNHDA and CDR2 SQIVND (reference sequence). There are 16 residues in the CDR3. V dropped 7 bases and J dropped 4 bases, with 20 bases sitting between them. The CDR3 is CASKIQAGLAYNEQFF. The CDR3 DNA follows: TGTGCCAGTAAAATCCAGGCGGGACTGGCTTACAATGAGCAGTTCTTC. Filled out from reference TRBV19 and TRBJ2-1, the complete variable domain reads DGGITQSPKYLFRKEGQNVTLSCEQNLNHDAMYWYRQDPGQGLRLIYYSQIVNDFQKGDIAEGYSVSREKKESFPLTVTSAQKNPTAFYLCASKIQAGLAYNEQFFGPGTRLTVL.

The genes are TRBV30 and TRBJ2-3, with TRBD2 identical over 12 bases. V gave up 5 bases and J gave up 6 bases; unmatched junction bases: 6. Germline V gene sequence: CDR1 GTSNPN, CDR2 SVGIG (reference sequence). The CDR3 is made up of 14 amino acids. In DNA form, the CDR3 reads TGTGCCTGGGCAAGACTAGCGGGAGTGGATACGCAGTATTTT. Translating it yields CAWARLAGVDTQYF.

This clone was detected once. This chain connects TRBV6-5 to TRBJ2-7; the match to TRBD2 covers 7 bases. CDR1 is MNHEY, CDR2 SVGAGI, per germline. The CDR3 is made up of 15 amino acids. V lost 6 bases, J lost 3 bases, and 11 bases stayed unmatched. CDR3 in DNA: TGTGCCAGCAGAGTAGGGTGGGAGGGCCTCTACGAGCAGTACTTC. It is translated as CASRVGWEGLYEQYF.